The 4 T cell receptor beta chains below come from one sample, sequenced in a study of lymphopenia after photon versus proton radiotherapy. TCRdb's table, derived via immunoSEQ multiplex PCR, lists solely in-frame clones and lacks some. The top ten clones hold about 1.3% of a sample with about 83,000 clones, more than 70% of them seen once. The specimen was peripheral blood, collected from a patient treated with proton-based radiotherapy. Every receptor here comes from a man aged 60 to 75 with pancreatic cancer.

This chain connects TRBV6-1 to TRBJ2-6, with D possibly TRBD1 on 5 matching bases. This CDR3 is built from 15 residues. Germline CDR1 and CDR2: MNHNS and SASEGT. V was cut by 4 bases and J by 2 bases, with 9 bases left in between. CDR3 bases: TGTGCCAGCAGTGGAACAGGAGCTGGGGCCAACGTCCTGACTTTC. Its translation: CASSGTGAGANVLTF.

The rearrangement uses TRBV7-2 and TRBJ1-4; D remains unclear. V was trimmed by 1 base and J by 1 base, leaving 13 bases between them. Germline CDR1 is SGHTA and CDR2 is FQGNSA. The CDR3 has 17 residues. The CDR3 nucleotides read TGTGCCAGCAGCTTAGGAAGGGTTGGGGTAACTAATGAAAAACTGTTTTTT. Its translation: CASSLGRVGVTNEKLFF.

The rearrangement links TRBV7-6 to TRBJ2-1; TRBD1 matches 7 bases. The length of the CDR3 is 15 residues. Trimming removed 2 bases from V and 6 bases from J; junction bases left unmatched: 7. Looked up from germline, CDR1 is SGHVS and CDR2 is FNYEAQ. The CDR3 region has the DNA TGTGCCAGCAGCTTATTTCCAAACAGGGGCAATGAGCAGTTCTTC. This codes for CASSLFPNRGNEQFF.

This clone was observed a handful of times. CDR3 amino acids: CASSFYGTPYEQYF. In DNA, the CDR3 is TGTGCCAGCAGCTTTTACGGGACACCCTACGAGCAGTACTTC. V gene TRBV11-3 combines with J gene TRBJ2-7; a possible D gene is TRBD1 (6 bases). Per germline, CDR1 SGHNT and CDR2 YENEEA. Deletions cut 3 bases from V and 2 bases from J, with 11 bases between. The CDR3 contains 14 residues.